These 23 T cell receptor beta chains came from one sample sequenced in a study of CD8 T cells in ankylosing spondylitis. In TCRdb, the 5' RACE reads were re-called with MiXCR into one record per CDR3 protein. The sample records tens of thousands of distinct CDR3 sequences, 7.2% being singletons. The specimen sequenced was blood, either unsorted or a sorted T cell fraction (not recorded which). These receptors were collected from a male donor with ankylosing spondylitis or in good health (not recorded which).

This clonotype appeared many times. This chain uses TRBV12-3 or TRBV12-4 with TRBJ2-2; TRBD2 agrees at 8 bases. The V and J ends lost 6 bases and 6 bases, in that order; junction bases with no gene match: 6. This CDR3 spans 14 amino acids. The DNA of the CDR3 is TGTGCCAGCAGACCGAGCGGGAGCGCCGGGGAGCTGTTTTTT. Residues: CASRPSGSAGELFF.

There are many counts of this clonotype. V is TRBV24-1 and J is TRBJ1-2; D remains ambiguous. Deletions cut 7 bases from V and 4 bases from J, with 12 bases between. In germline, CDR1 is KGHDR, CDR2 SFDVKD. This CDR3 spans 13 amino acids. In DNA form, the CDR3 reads TGTGCCACCAGCGAAGCAACTTTCTATGGCTACACCTTC. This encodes CATSEATFYGYTF.

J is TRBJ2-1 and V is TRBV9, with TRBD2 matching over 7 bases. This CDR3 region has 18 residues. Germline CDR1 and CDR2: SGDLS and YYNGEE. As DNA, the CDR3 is TGTACCTGCTGTTTAGCTACCGGGACTATCAGCTCCTACAATGAGCAGTTCTTC. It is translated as CTCCLATGTISSYNEQFF.

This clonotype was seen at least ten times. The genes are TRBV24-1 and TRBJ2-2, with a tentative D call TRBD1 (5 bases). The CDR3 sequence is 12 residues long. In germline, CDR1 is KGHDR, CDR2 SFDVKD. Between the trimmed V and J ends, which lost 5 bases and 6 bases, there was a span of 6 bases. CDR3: CATSGRAGELFF. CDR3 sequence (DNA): TGTGCCACCAGTGGCAGGGCCGGGGAGCTGTTTTTT.

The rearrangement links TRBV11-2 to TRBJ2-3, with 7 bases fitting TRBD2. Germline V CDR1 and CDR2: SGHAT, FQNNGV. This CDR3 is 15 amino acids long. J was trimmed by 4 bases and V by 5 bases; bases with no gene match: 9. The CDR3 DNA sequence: TGTGCCAGCAGCCCCCGTATGGGAGGGGCAGATACGCAGTATTTT. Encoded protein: CASSPRMGGADTQYF.

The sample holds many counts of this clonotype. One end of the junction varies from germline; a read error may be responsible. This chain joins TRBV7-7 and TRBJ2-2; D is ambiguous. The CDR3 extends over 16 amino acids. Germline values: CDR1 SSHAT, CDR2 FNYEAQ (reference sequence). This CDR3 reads CASSLAASANTGELFF. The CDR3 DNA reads TGTGCTAGCAGCTTGGCGGCTTCCGCGAACACCGGGGAGCTGTTTTTT.

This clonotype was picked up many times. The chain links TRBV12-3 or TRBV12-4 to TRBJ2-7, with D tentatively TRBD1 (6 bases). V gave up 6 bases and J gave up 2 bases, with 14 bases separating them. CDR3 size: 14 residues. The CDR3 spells CASSHSTGTYEQYF. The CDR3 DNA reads TGTGCCAGCAGCCATTCGACAGGAACCTACGAGCAGTACTTC.

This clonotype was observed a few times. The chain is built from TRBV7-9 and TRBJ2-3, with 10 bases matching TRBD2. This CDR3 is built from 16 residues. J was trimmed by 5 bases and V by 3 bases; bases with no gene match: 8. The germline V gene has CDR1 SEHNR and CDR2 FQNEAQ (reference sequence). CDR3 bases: TGTGCCAGCAGCTTCAGGAGCGGGAGGGCCGTAGATACGCAGTATTTT. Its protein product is CASSFRSGRAVDTQYF.

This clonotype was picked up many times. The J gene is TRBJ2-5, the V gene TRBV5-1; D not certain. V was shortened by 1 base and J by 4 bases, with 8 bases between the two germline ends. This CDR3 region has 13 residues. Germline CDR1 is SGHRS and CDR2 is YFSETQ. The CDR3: CASSLSRLETQYF. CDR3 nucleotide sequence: TGCGCCAGCAGCTTGAGCAGATTAGAGACCCAGTACTTC.

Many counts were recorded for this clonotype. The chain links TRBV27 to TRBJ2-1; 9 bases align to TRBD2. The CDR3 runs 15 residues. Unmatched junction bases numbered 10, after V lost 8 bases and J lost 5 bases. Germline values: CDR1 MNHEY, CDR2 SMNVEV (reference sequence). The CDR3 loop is CASQGAGGNDNEQFF. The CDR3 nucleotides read TGTGCCAGCCAGGGAGCGGGAGGAAATGACAATGAGCAGTTCTTC.

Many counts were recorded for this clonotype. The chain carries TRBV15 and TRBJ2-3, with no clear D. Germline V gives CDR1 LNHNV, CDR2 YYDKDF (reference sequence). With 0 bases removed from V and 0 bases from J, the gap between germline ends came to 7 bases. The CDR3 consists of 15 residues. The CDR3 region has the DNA TGTGCCACCAGCAGAGATGACACCAGCACAGATACGCAGTATTTT. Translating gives CATSRDDTSTDTQYF.

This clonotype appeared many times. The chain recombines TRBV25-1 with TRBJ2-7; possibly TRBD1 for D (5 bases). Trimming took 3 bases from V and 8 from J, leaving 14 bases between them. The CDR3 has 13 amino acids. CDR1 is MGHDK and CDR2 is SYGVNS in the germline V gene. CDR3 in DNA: TGTGCCAGCAGTGACAGCACTGCAGGGAAGCAGTACTTC. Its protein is CASSDSTAGKQYF.

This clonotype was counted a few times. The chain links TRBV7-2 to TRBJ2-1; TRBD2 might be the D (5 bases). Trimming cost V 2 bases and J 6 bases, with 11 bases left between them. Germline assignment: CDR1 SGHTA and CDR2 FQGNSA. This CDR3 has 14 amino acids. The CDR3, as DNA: TGTGCCAGCAGCTTAAGCGGCCGGGGCAATGAGCAGTTCTTC. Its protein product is CASSLSGRGNEQFF.

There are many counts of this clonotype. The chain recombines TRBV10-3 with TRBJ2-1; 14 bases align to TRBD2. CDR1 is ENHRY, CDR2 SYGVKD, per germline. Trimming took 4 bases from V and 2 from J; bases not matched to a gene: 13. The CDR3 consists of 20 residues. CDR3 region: CAISASGTSGSEGPYNEQFF. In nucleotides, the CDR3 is TGTGCCATCAGTGCATCCGGGACTAGCGGGAGCGAAGGGCCCTACAATGAGCAGTTCTTC.

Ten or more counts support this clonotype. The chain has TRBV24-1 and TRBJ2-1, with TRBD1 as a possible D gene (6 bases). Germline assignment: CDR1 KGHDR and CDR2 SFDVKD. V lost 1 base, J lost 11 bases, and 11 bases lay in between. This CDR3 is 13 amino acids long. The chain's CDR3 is CATSDFFGTQQFF. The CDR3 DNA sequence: TGTGCCACCAGTGATTTCTTCGGGACACAGCAGTTCTTC.

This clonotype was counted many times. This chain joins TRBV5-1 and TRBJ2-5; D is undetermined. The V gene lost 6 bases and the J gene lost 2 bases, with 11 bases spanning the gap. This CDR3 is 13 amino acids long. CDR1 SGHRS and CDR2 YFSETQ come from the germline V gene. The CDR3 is CASNVGGQETQYF. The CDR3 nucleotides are TGCGCCAGCAATGTAGGCGGACAAGAGACCCAGTACTTC.

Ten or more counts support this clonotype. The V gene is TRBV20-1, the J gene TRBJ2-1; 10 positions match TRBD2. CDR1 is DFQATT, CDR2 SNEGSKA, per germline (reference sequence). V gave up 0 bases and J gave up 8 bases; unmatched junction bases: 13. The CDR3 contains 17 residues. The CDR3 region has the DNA TGCAGTGCTAGAGAACTGAGGACTAGCGGAGTTTTCGATGAGCAGTTCTTC. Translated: CSARELRTSGVFDEQFF.

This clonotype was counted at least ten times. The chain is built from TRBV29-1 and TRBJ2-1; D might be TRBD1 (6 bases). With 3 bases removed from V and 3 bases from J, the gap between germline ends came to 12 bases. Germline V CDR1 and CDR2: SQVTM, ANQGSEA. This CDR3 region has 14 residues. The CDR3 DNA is TGCAGCGTTGACAACAGGGTCGTCTACAATGAGCAGTTCTTC. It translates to CSVDNRVVYNEQFF.

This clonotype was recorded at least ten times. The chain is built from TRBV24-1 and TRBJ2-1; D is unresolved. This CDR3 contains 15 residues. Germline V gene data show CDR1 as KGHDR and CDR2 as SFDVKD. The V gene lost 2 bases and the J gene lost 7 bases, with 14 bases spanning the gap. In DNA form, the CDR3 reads TGTGCCACCAGTGATTATAGCAAAGTCGGAAATGAGCAGTTCTTC. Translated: CATSDYSKVGNEQFF.

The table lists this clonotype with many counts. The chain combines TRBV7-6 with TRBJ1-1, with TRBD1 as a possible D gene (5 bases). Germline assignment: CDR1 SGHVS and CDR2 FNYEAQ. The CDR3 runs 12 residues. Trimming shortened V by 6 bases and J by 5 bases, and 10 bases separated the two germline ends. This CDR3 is CASSLGVTEAFF. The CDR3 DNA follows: TGTGCCAGCAGTCTGGGGGTGACTGAAGCTTTCTTT.

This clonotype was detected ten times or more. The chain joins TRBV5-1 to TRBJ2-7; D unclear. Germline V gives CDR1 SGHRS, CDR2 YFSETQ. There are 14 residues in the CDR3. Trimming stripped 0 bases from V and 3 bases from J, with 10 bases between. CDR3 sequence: CASSLESLYYEQYF. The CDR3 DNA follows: TGCGCCAGCAGCTTGGAGAGTCTCTACTACGAGCAGTACTTC.

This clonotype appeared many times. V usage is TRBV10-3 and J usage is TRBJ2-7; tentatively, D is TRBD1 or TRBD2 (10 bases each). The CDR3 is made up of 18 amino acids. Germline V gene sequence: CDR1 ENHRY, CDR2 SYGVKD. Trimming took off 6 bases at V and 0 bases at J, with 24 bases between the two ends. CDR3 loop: CAIRGTGAGTSVSYEQYF. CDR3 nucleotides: TGTGCCATCAGGGGGACAGGGGCTGGGACTAGCGTCTCCTACGAGCAGTACTTC.

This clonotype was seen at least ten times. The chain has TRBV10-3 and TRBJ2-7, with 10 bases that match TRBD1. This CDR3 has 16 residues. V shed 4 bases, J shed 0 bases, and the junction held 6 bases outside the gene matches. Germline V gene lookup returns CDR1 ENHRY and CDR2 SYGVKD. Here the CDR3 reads CAISVGGQGVSYEQYF. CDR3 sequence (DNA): TGTGCCATCAGTGTCGGCGGACAGGGGGTCTCCTACGAGCAGTACTTC.